One sample yielded the 17 T cell receptor beta chains listed below, sequenced in a study of control samples from healthy donors and cancer patients. Sequencing used immunoSEQ multiplex PCR; TCRdb keeps in-frame clones, though not all of them. Of 100,000 to 150,000 clones in the sample, roughly 84% were seen once. Input material: blood. These receptors were obtained from a man aged 40-50 years in good health.

This chain links TRBV7-2 with TRBJ2-1; D remains unclear. The CDR3 length is 12 residues. V lost 4 bases and J 5 bases, leaving 6 bases between the germline ends. The V gene's germline CDR1 is SGHTA and CDR2 FQGNSA. The CDR3 protein is CASSSPNNEQFF. In nucleotides, the CDR3 is TGTGCCAGCAGCTCCCCCAACAATGAGCAGTTCTTC.

The chain uses TRBV7-2 and TRBJ1-2, with D uncertain. From germline, CDR1 is SGHTA and CDR2 FQGNSA. Trimming removed 5 bases from V and 10 bases from J, with 17 bases in between. This CDR3 is built from 13 residues. The CDR3 loop is CASSQTRGLPYTF. As DNA, the CDR3 is TGTGCCAGCAGCCAGACCCGAGGTCTTCCCTACACCTTC.

There are many counts of this clone. This chain joins TRBV25-1 and TRBJ1-3; D not resolved. Germline values: CDR1 MGHDK, CDR2 SYGVNS. The V and J ends lost 2 bases and 0 bases respectively, with 8 bases between them. CDR3 length equals 15 residues. CDR3: CASSEGRSSGNTIYF. In DNA, the CDR3 is TGTGCCAGCAGTGAAGGACGTAGCTCTGGAAACACCATATATTTT.

The chain combines TRBV10-3 with TRBJ1-2; 7 bases fit TRBD1. J was trimmed by 3 bases and V by 7 bases; bases with no gene match: 14. CDR1 is ENHRY, CDR2 SYGVKD, per germline. The CDR3 is 16 amino acids. The CDR3 here is CAIKPGTGAGDYGYTF. The CDR3 coding sequence is TGTGCCATCAAACCCGGCACAGGGGCTGGGGACTATGGCTACACCTTC.

The V gene is TRBV29-1, the J gene TRBJ1-2; possible D gene TRBD1, 5 bases. The CDR3 consists of 13 residues. CDR1 is SQVTM, CDR2 ANQGSEA, per germline. V gave up 3 bases and J gave up 1 base, with 9 bases separating them. This CDR3 is CSVDSDSNYGYTF. In nucleotides, the CDR3 is TGCAGCGTTGATTCCGACAGTAACTATGGCTACACCTTC.

The chain couples TRBV30 to TRBJ2-7; D is tentatively TRBD1 or TRBD2 (6 bases each). The ends were cut back, 1 base at V and 5 bases at J, with 21 bases in the middle. The CDR3 covers 16 residues. CDR1 and CDR2 (germline): GTSNPN, SVGIG (reference sequence). In DNA form, the CDR3 reads TGTGCCTGGAGTGCAACCTGGAGGGGAGAGGGGGACGAGCAGTACTTC. It encodes CAWSATWRGEGDEQYF.

CDR3 amino acids: CASSPPGTGREKLFF. CDR3 DNA: TGTGCCAGCTCACCTCCCGGGACAGGACGCGAAAAACTGTTTTTT. The J gene is TRBJ1-4, the V gene TRBV18; TRBD1 agrees at 8 bases. The germline V gene has CDR1 KGHSH and CDR2 LQKENI. This CDR3 has 15 amino acids. V was clipped by 3 bases and J by 8 bases; unmatched bases: 8. Full variable domain (outside the CDR3, taken from reference TRBV18 and TRBJ1-4): NAGVMQNPRHLVRRRGQEARLRCSPMKGHSHVYWYRQLPEEGLKFMVYLQKENIIDESGMPKERFSAEFPKEGPSILRIQQVVRGDSAAYFCASSPPGTGREKLFFGSGTQLSVL.

The CDR3 DNA follows: TGTGCCAGCAGCTTTTCCGAGACAGGGGTTAAGTACTTC. This sequence encodes CASSFSETGVKYF. This chain joins TRBV7-2 and TRBJ2-4, with 8 bases aligning to TRBD1. Per the germline V gene, CDR1 is SGHTA and CDR2 is FQGNSA. V was clipped by 3 bases and J by 14 bases; unmatched bases: 9. The CDR3 loop spans 13 amino acids.

The rearrangement uses TRBV5-1 and TRBJ2-3; no clear D. CDR1 and CDR2 (germline): SGHRS, YFSETQ. The CDR3 runs to 14 residues. The ends were cut back, 0 bases at V and 1 base at J, with 6 bases in the middle. The chain's CDR3 is CASSLGSGTDTQYF. CDR3 nucleotide sequence: TGCGCCAGCAGCTTGGGATCCGGCACAGATACGCAGTATTTT.

The chain recombines TRBV5-4 with TRBJ2-5; no firm D call. The CDR3 extends over 16 amino acids. Trimming left V 0 bases short and J 5 bases short, with 17 bases between. The germline gives CDR1 SGHNT, CDR2 YYREEE (reference sequence). CDR3 sequence: CASSLGLGNSKETQYF. The DNA for the CDR3 is TGTGCCAGCAGCTTGGGGTTAGGGAACTCCAAGGAGACCCAGTACTTC.

The genes are TRBV5-8 and TRBJ1-1; TRBD1 matches 7 bases. This CDR3 is 15 amino acids long. After removal of 4 bases from V and 0 bases from J, the junction contained 6 bases not matched to a gene. The germline CDR1 and CDR2 sequences are SGHTS and YDEGEE. The CDR3 sequence: CASSGPGQMNTEAFF. CDR3 DNA: TGTGCCAGCAGCGGACCGGGACAGATGAACACTGAAGCTTTCTTT.

The chain couples TRBV4-1 to TRBJ1-1; 10 bases fit TRBD1. CDR3 length equals 15 residues. The germline gives CDR1 MGHRA, CDR2 YSYEKL. J was trimmed by 4 bases and V by 3 bases; bases with no gene match: 5. The CDR3 DNA is TGCGCCAGCAGCCAGGGACAGGGGTTTGGCACTGAAGCTTTCTTT. It yields the protein CASSQGQGFGTEAFF.

V gene TRBV7-2 combines with J gene TRBJ1-1; the D is unclear. The CDR3 contains 13 residues. The V end was cut by 3 bases, the J end by 4 bases, with 9 bases between. The germline V gene encodes CDR1 SGHTA and CDR2 FQGNSA. CDR3 coding DNA: TGTGCCAGCAGCTTCTCCAGAATCACTGAAGCTTTCTTT. Its protein is CASSFSRITEAFF.

The chain recombines TRBV5-6 with TRBJ1-3, with 8 bases identical to TRBD1. Germline V gene sequence: CDR1 SGHDT, CDR2 YYEEEE. V dropped 1 base and J dropped 4; count of bases not matched to a gene: 4. This CDR3 is built from 15 residues. The CDR3 sequence is CASSLWTGYGNTIYF. The CDR3 DNA follows: TGTGCCAGCAGCTTGTGGACAGGGTACGGAAACACCATATATTTT.

V usage is TRBV12-5 and J usage is TRBJ2-5; D is possibly TRBD1 (5 bases). This CDR3 contains 14 residues. Germline CDR1 LGHNT, CDR2 FRNRAP. The V gene lost 6 bases and the J gene lost 2 bases, with 13 bases spanning the gap. This chain's CDR3 is CASGQQTVQETQYF. CDR3 in DNA: TGTGCTAGTGGCCAGCAGACAGTACAAGAGACCCAGTACTTC.

This chain connects TRBV6-6 to TRBJ1-3; TRBD1 aligns across 7 bases. Germline assignment: CDR1 MNHNY and CDR2 SVGAGI (reference sequence). The ends lost 6 bases at V and 0 bases at J; junction bases unmatched: 5. This CDR3 is 15 amino acids long. The CDR3: CASRDRDSSGNTIYF. The DNA of the CDR3 is TGTGCCAGCAGAGACCGGGACAGCTCTGGAAACACCATATATTTT.

The chain combines TRBV3-1 (or the pseudogene TRBV3-2) with TRBJ2-1, with TRBD1 matching 7 bases. Germline V gives CDR1 LGHDT, CDR2 YNNKEL (reference sequence). This CDR3 has 14 residues. The V and J ends lost 7 bases and 7 bases, in that order; junction bases with no gene match: 10. The CDR3 sequence: CASKGPRQGNEQFF. CDR3 coding DNA: TGTGCCAGCAAGGGACCAAGACAGGGAAATGAGCAGTTCTTC.